Below, 9 T cell receptor beta chains from the same sample are listed, as sequenced in a study of human T cells and chemical hapten exposure. Time point denoted: pre-sensitization, week 0. Specified treatment: therapeutic diphenylcyclopropenone sensitization with weekly scalp DPC. One entry per CDR3 protein, called by TCRdb with MiXCR from the RACE reads. The sample lists under 300,000 distinct CDR3 sequences, over 7.5% occurring once. The sequenced sample was whole blood, obtained in connection with sensitization to the hapten diphenylcyclopropenone (DPC). Source of these receptors: a man aged 18 to 29 with alopecia areata. Some clones in this sample may be carry-over from other donors' samples.

Ten or more counts support this clonotype. The J gene is TRBJ2-5, the V gene TRBV6-1; 7 bases match TRBD1. J gave up 4 bases and V 6 bases, and 8 bases lay outside the gene matches. The CDR3 totals 14 residues. Germline CDR1 is MNHNS and CDR2 is SASEGT. The CDR3 DNA follows: TGTGCCAGCAGATCCGGGACAGCTCGAGAGACCCAGTACTTC. This gives the protein CASRSGTARETQYF.

This clonotype was recorded a few times. The V and J genes are TRBV20-1 and TRBJ2-3, with 10 bases aligning to TRBD1. The ends lost 3 bases at V and 2 bases at J; junction bases unmatched: 8. Per the germline V gene, CDR1 is DFQATT and CDR2 is SNEGSKA (reference sequence). There are 16 residues in the CDR3. Here the CDR3 DNA reads TGCAGTGCTAGCATTTTTGGGACAGGGGACACAGATACGCAGTATTTT. It codes for CSASIFGTGDTDTQYF.

This clonotype was seen a few times. The chain couples TRBV29-1 to TRBJ2-1, with TRBD2 matching 12 bases. The junction had 7 bases not matched to a gene; V was cut back by 6 bases and J by 4 bases. Germline CDR1 is SQVTM and CDR2 is ANQGSEA. This CDR3 region has 15 residues. The CDR3: CSVIGLAGGYNEQFF. The DNA for the CDR3 is TGCAGCGTGATAGGGCTAGCGGGGGGGTACAATGAGCAGTTCTTC.

This clonotype was seen only a few times. J is TRBJ2-7 and V is TRBV27; D is ambiguous. There are 14 residues in the CDR3. V was cut by 8 bases and J by 9 bases, with 23 bases left in between. CDR1 and CDR2 (germline): MNHEY, SMNVEV (reference sequence). Written as DNA, the CDR3 is TGTGCCAGCGCAAACCCCTCGGCGATTACCTCGCAGTACTTC. It translates to CASANPSAITSQYF.

This clonotype was observed a few times. The chain carries TRBV7-8 and TRBJ2-3, with 8 bases lining up with TRBD1. V was pared by 5 bases and J by 6 bases, with 19 bases of the junction left unmatched. CDR1 SGHVS and CDR2 FQNEAQ come from the germline V gene. This CDR3 has 18 residues. In DNA form, the CDR3 reads TGTGCCAGCAGCAGAAGCCCGCTTCCGGGACAGGCCGCCGATACGCAGTATTTT. As protein: CASSRSPLPGQAADTQYF.

The table lists this clonotype with a few counts. The J gene is TRBJ2-7, the V gene TRBV7-9; 12 bases match TRBD2. Germline V CDR1 and CDR2: SEHNR, FQNEAQ (reference sequence). The V segment lost 4 bases and the J segment 1 base; nucleotides outside the gene matches: 5. The CDR3 runs to 16 residues. The CDR3 loop is CASSSTSGGTSYEQYF. The CDR3 DNA sequence: TGTGCCAGCAGCTCCACTAGCGGGGGGACTTCCTACGAGCAGTACTTC. The variable domain in full, completed from reference TRBV7-9 and TRBJ2-7, reads DTGVSQNPRHKITKRGQNVTFRCDPISEHNRLYWYRQTLGQGPEFLTYFQNEAQLEKSRLLSDRFSAERPKGSFSTLEIQRTEQGDSAMYLCASSSTSGGTSYEQYFGPGTRLTVT.

This clonotype has a handful of counts. The chain has TRBV7-6 and TRBJ1-5; possible D gene TRBD1, 6 bases. The CDR3 consists of 13 residues. Trimming pared 5 bases from V and 6 bases from J, leaving 11 bases between. Germline CDR1 SGHVS, CDR2 FNYEAQ. CDR3 nucleotide sequence: TGTGCCAGCAGCGATCAGGGGTTTCAGCCCCAGCATTTT. Translation gives CASSDQGFQPQHF.

V gene TRBV27 combines with J gene TRBJ1-1; 7 nucleotides line up with TRBD1. The V and J ends lost 5 bases and 1 base, in that order; junction bases with no gene match: 4. Germline values: CDR1 MNHEY, CDR2 SMNVEV (reference sequence). This CDR3 has 14 residues. This chain's CDR3 is CASSVTGANTEAFF. For the CDR3, the DNA is TGTGCCAGCAGTGTAACAGGGGCGAACACTGAAGCTTTCTTT.

The chain uses TRBV5-1 and TRBJ2-3; 12 positions agree with TRBD2. V lost 2 bases to trimming and J lost 7 bases; unmatched junction nucleotides: 8. The germline gives CDR1 SGHRS, CDR2 YFSETQ. The CDR3 consists of 16 residues. CDR3 DNA sequence: TGCGCCAGCAGCTTACTAGCGGGGGGCCGAGCCAATACGCAGTATTTT. Translated, it gives CASSLLAGGRANTQYF.